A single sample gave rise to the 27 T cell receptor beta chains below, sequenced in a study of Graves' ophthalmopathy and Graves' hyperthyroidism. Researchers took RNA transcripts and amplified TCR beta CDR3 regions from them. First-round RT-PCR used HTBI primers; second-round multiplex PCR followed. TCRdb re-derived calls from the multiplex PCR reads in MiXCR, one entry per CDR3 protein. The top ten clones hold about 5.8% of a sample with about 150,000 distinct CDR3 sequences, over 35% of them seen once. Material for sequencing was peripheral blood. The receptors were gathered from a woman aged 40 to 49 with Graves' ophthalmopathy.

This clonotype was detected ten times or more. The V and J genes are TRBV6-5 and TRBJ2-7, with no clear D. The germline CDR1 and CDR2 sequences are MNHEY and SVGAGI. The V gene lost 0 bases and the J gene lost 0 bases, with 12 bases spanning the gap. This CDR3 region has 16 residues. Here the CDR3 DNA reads TGTGCCAGCAGTTACTCGACCGGCTTTAGCTCCTACGAGCAGTACTTC. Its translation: CASSYSTGFSSYEQYF.

The CDR3 is CASSSQGALNQPQHF. The CDR3 coding sequence is TGTGCCAGCAGCTCCCAGGGGGCACTCAATCAGCCCCAGCATTTT. V usage is TRBV7-2 and J usage is TRBJ1-5; 8 bases align to TRBD1. Germline assignment: CDR1 SGHTA and CDR2 FQGNSA. The CDR3 runs 15 residues. V lost 4 bases, J lost 3 bases, and 5 bases stayed unmatched.

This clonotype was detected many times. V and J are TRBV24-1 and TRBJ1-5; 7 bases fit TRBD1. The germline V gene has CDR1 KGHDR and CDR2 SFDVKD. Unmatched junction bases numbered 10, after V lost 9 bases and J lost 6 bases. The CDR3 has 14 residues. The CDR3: CATGMTGTLQPQHF. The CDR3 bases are TGTGCCACCGGCATGACAGGGACGCTTCAGCCCCAGCATTTT.

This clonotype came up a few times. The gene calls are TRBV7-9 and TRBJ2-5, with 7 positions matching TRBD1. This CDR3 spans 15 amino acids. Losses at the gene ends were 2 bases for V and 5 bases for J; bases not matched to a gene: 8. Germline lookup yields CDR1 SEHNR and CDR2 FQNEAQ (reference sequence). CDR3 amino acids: CASSLPATGFETQYF. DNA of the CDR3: TGTGCCAGCAGCTTACCCGCGACAGGGTTCGAGACCCAGTACTTC. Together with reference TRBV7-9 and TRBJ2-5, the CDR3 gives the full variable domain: DTGVSQNPRHKITKRGQNVTFRCDPISEHNRLYWYRQTLGQGPEFLTYFQNEAQLEKSRLLSDRFSAERPKGSFSTLEIQRTEQGDSAMYLCASSLPATGFETQYFGPGTRLLVL.

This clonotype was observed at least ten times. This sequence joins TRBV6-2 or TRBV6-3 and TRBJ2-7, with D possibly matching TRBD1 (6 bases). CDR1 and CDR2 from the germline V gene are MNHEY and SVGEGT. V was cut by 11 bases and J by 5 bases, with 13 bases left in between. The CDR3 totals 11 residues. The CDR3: CASQGFHEQYF. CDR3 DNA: TGTGCCTCACAGGGTTTTCACGAGCAGTACTTC.

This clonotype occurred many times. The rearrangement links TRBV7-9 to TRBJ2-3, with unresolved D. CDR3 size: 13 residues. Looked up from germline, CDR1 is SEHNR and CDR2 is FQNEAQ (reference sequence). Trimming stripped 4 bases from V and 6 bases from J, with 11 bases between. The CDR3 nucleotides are TGTGCCAGCAGCTCCTCTTCATGGGATACGCAGTATTTT. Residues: CASSSSSWDTQYF.

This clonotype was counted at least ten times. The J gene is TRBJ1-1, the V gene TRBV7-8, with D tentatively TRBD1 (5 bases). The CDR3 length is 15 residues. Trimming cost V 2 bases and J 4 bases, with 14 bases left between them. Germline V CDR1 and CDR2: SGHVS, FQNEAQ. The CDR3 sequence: CASSLWRGESTEAFF. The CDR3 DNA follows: TGTGCCAGCAGCTTATGGCGAGGGGAGAGCACTGAAGCTTTCTTT.

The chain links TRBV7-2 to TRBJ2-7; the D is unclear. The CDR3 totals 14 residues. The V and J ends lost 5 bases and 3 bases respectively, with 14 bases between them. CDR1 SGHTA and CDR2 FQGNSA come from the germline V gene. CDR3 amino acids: CASSEHLAIYEQYF. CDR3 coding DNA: TGTGCCAGCAGCGAACACCTTGCGATCTACGAGCAGTACTTC. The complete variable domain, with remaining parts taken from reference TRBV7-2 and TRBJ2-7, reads GAGVSQSPSNKVTEKGKDVELRCDPISGHTALYWYRQSLGQGLEFLIYFQGNSAPDKSGLPSDRFSAERTGGSVSTLTIQRTQQEDSAVYLCASSEHLAIYEQYFGPGTRLTVT.

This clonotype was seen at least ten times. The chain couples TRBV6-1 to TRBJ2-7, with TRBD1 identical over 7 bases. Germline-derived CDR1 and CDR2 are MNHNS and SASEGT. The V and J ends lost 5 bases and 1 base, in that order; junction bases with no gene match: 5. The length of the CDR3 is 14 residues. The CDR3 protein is CASSQGTASYEQYF. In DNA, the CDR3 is TGTGCCAGCAGTCAAGGGACAGCGTCCTACGAGCAGTACTTC.

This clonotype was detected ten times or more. Here the CDR3 DNA reads TGTGCCAGCACCGAGACAGGAGTTAACTATGGCTACACCTTC. Protein sequence: CASTETGVNYGYTF. The chain is built from TRBV28 and TRBJ1-2; maybe TRBD1 (6 bases). Per germline, CDR1 MDHEN and CDR2 SYDVKM. The CDR3 length is 14 residues. The ends were cut back, 7 bases at V and 1 base at J, with 13 bases in the middle.

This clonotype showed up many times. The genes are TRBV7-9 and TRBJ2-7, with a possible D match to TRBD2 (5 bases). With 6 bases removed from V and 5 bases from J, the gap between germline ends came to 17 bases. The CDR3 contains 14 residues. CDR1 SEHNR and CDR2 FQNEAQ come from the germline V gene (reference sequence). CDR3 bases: TGTGCCAGCAGTACCCGGGGTGCTGGGGACGAGCAGTACTTC. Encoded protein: CASSTRGAGDEQYF.

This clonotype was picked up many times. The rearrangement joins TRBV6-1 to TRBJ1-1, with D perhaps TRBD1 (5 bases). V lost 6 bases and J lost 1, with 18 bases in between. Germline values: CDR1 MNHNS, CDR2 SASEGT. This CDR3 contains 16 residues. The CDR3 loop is CASSVDSSGRNTEAFF. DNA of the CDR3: TGTGCCAGCAGCGTAGACAGTTCCGGTAGGAACACTGAAGCTTTCTTT.

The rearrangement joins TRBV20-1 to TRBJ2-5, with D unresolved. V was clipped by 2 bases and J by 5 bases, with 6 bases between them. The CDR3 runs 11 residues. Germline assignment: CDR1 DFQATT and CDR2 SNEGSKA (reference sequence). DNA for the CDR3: TGCAGTGCTAGATGGTTGGAGACCCAGTACTTC. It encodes CSARWLETQYF.

The CDR3 loop reads CSARVRGLDTEAFF. In DNA form, the CDR3 reads TGCAGTGCTAGAGTAAGGGGCCTAGACACTGAAGCTTTCTTT. The rearrangement joins TRBV20-1 to TRBJ1-1; maybe TRBD1 (5 bases). This CDR3 contains 14 residues. Deletions cut 1 base from V and 3 bases from J, with 12 bases between. Germline CDR1 DFQATT, CDR2 SNEGSKA (reference sequence).

CDR3 DNA sequence: TGTGCCAGCAACGGGGCCGAGACCCAGTACTTC. It yields the protein CASNGAETQYF. The chain couples TRBV6-1 to TRBJ2-5; perhaps D is TRBD1 or TRBD2 (5 bases each). The V and J ends lost 7 bases and 5 bases respectively, with 8 bases between them. Looked up from germline, CDR1 is MNHNS and CDR2 is SASEGT. This CDR3 comprises 11 residues.

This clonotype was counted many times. The CDR3 protein is CSALTQGDSGYTF. The CDR3 DNA follows: TGCAGTGCTTTAACACAGGGTGACAGCGGCTACACCTTC. V usage is TRBV20-1 and J usage is TRBJ1-2, with D possibly matching TRBD1 (6 bases). The CDR3 has 13 amino acids. Trimming left V 5 bases short and J 8 bases short, with 18 bases between. Germline V gene data show CDR1 as DFQATT and CDR2 as SNEGSKA (reference sequence).

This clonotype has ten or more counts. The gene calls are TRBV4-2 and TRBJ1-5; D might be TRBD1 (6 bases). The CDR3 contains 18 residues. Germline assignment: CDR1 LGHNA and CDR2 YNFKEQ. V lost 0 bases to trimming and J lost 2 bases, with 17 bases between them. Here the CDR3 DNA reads TGTGCCAGCAGCCAAGATGGGGCAGGGGAGATGGGCAATCAGCCCCAGCATTTT. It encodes CASSQDGAGEMGNQPQHF.

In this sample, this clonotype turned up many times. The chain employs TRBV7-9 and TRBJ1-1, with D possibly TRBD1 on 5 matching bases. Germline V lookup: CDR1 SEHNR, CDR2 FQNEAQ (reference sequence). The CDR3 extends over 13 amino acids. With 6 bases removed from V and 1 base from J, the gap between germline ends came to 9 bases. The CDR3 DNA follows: TGTGCCAGCAGTTGGGACGGGAACACTGAAGCTTTCTTT. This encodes CASSWDGNTEAFF.

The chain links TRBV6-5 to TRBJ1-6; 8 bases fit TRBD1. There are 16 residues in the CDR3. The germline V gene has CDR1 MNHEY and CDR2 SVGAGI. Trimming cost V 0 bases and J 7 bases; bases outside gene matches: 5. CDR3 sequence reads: CASSYSRGQGNSPLHF. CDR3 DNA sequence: TGTGCCAGCAGTTACTCGCGCGGACAGGGCAATTCACCCCTCCACTTT.

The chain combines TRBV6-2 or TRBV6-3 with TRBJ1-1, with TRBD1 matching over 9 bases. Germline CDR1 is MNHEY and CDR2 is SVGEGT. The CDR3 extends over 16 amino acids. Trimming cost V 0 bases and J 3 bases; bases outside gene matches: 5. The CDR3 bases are TGTGCCAGCAGTTACTCACAGGGGGCAGGGGACACTGAAGCTTTCTTT. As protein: CASSYSQGAGDTEAFF.

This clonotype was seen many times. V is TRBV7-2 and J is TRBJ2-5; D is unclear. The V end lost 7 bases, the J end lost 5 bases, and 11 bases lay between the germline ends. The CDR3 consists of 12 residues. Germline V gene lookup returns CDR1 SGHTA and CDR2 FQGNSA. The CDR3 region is CASTPSMETQYF. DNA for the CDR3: TGTGCCAGCACTCCAAGCATGGAGACCCAGTACTTC.

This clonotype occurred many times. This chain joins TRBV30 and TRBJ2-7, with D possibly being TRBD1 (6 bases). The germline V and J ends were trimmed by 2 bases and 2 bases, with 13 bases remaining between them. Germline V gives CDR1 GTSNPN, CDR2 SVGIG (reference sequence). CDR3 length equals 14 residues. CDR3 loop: CAWSLAQGTYEQYF. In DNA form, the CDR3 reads TGTGCCTGGAGTCTGGCACAGGGAACCTACGAGCAGTACTTC.

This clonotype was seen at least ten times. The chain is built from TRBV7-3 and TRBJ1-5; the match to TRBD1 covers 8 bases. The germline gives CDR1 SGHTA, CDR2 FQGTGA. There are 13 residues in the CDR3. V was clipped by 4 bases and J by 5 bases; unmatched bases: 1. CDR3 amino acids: CASSSQGDQPQHF. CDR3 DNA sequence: TGTGCCAGCAGCTCACAGGGGGATCAGCCCCAGCATTTT.

The DNA for the CDR3 is TGTGCCAGCAGTACTACAGAATACAATCAGCCCCAGCATTTT. Amino acid sequence: CASSTTEYNQPQHF. The chain recombines TRBV2 with TRBJ1-5; D is uncertain. The V and J ends lost 5 bases and 3 bases respectively, with 11 bases between them. The CDR3 length is 14 residues. Looked up from germline, CDR1 is SNHLY and CDR2 is FYNNEI.

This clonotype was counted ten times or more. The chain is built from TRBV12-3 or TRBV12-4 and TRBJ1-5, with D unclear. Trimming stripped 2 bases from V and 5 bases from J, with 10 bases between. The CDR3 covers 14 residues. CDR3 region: CASSLTGKDQPQHF. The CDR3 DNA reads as TGTGCCAGCAGTTTAACTGGGAAGGATCAGCCCCAGCATTTT.

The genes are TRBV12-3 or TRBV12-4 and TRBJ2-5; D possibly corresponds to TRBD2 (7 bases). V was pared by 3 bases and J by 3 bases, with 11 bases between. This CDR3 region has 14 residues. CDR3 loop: CASSFGGAEETQYF. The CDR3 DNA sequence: TGTGCCAGCAGTTTTGGGGGGGCCGAAGAGACCCAGTACTTC.

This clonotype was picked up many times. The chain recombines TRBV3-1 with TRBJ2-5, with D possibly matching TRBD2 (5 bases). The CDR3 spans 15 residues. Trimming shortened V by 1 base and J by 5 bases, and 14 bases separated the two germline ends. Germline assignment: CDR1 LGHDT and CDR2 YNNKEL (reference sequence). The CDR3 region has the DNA TGTGCCAGCAGCCAAGTGCAGCGGCCGGGGGAGACCCAGTACTTC. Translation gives CASSQVQRPGETQYF.